This T cell receptor (beta chain) was sequenced in a study of graft-versus-host responses after intestinal transplantation. In the study overall: Anti-thymocyte globulin served as induction for all recipients, who then took tacrolimus and steroids for about three years.

Sequenced by immunoSEQ multiplex PCR; TCRdb stores in-frame clones only, minus some. The sample has about 110,000 clones, roughly nine tenths seen once. With regard to this clone: Its specificity is not known.

CDR3 length: 11 residues. Trimming took 5 bases from V and 12 from J, leaving 11 bases between them. CDR1 is MDHEN and CDR2 is SYDVKM in the germline V gene. Study-level results: High graft-versus-host to host-versus-graft clonal ratios were seen in allografts of patients with graft-donor T cell macrochimerism. Early after transplant, HvG clones declined as circulating GvH clones peaked. GvH clonotypes were identified within recipient marrow, with a subset emerging first in ileum or blood.

Sample: unstimulated CD4+ T cells sorted from spleen or lymph node cells, taken before transplant. This sequence was found in a human donor who was the organ donor for an intestinal transplant. The chain carries TRBV28 and TRBJ1-5; D unclear. CDR3 nucleotide sequence: TGTGCCAGCAGTGCAGGAAGGATCCAGCATTTT. Protein sequence: CASSAGRIQHF. Filled out from reference TRBV28 and TRBJ1-5, the complete variable domain reads DVKVTQSSRYLVKRTGEKVFLECVQDMDHENMFWYRQDPGLGLRLIYFSYDVKMKEKGDIPEGYSVSREKKERFSLILESASTNQTSMYLCASSAGRIQHFGDGTRLSIL.